This TCR beta chain was sequenced for a study of Graves' ophthalmopathy and Graves' hyperthyroidism. Beta-chain TCR CDR3 regions were amplified from RNA transcripts. RT-PCR with HTBI primers came first, then second-round multiplex PCR. From the multiplex PCR reads, TCRdb called clonotypes with MiXCR, one entry per CDR3 protein. The sample has about 160,000 distinct CDR3 sequences, over 35% seen once. Every ophthalmopathy donor presented moderate-to-severe activity, CAS ≥3, NOSPECS ≥4 and duration under 3 months. It was on clinical symptoms, serum thyroxine, TRAb, thyroid ultrasound and orbital computed tomography that diagnosis relied. Per the germline V gene, CDR1 is MGHRA and CDR2 is YSYEKL. J gave up 4 bases and V 1 base, and 9 bases lay outside the gene matches. This CDR3 is built from 16 residues.

This receptor was taken from a woman in her thirties or forties with Graves' ophthalmopathy. This chain joins TRBV4-1 and TRBJ1-2; 7 bases align to TRBD1. Source material: peripheral blood. DNA for the CDR3: TGCGCCAGCAGCCAAGCTATACAGGGGTGGGGCTATGGCTACACCTTC. It is translated as CASSQAIQGWGYGYTF.